This TCR beta chain was profiled in a study of blood T cells in healthy people across ages. Study-level background: Template switching recovered approximately one barcoded beta molecule for every two T cells. The study, taken as a whole, reports: With age, beta diversity per million T cells declined roughly linearly, significantly by approximately 40.

A second PCR, run for roughly 7 to 11 cycles, used a sample-barcoded 5' primer plus a J-beta primer mix. TCRdb analysed the 5' RACE reads with MiXCR anew, one entry per CDR3 protein. The table records just under 900,000 distinct CDR3 sequences, 29% of them present only once. Healthy individuals of Caucasian origin from Russia, aged about 6 to 100, served as donors. In its sample, this clonotype was seen once. No antigen is known for it. This clonotype originated in a woman aged 80 or over in good health. Sequences were obtained from blood.

The CDR3 spells CASGAGTGGGSSYNEQYF. Written as DNA, the CDR3 is TGTGCCAGCGGTGCGGGGACTGGCGGGGGGAGCTCCTACAATGAGCAGTACTTC. The chain carries TRBV7-2 and TRBJ2-1, with 8 positions matching TRBD2. The tail of the sequence fits TRBJ2-7 better, so the J call may be wrong. Per the germline V gene, CDR1 is SGHTA and CDR2 is FQGNSA. This CDR3 has 18 amino acids.